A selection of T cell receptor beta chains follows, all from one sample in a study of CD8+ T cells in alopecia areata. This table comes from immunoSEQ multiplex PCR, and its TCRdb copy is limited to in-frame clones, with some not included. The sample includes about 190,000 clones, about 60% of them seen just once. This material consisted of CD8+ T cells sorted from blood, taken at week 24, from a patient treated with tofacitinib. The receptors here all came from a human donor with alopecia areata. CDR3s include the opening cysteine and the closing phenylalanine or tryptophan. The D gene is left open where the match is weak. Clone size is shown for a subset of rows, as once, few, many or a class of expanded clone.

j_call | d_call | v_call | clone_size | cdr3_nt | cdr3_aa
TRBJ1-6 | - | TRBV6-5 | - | TGTGCCACCTGGGGAAGCTCCTATAATTCACCCCTCCACTTT | CATWGSSYNSPLHF
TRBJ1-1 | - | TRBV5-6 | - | TGTGCCAGCAGCTGGGCGGGGAATGAAGCTTTCTTT | CASSWAGNEAFF
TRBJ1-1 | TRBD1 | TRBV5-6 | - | TGTGCCAGCAGCCCCCGGGACAGGAGGTACACTGAAGCTTTCTTT | CASSPRDRRYTEAFF
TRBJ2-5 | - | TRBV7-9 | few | TGTGCCAGCAGAGGTGGGGTCCAAGAGACCCAGTACTTC | CASRGGVQETQYF
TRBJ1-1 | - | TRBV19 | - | TGTGCCACCATTCTCTCCGCCTCCGGGGCAACTGAAGCTTTCTTT | CATILSASGATEAFF
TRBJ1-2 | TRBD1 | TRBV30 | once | TGTGCCTGGGATATAGGACAGGGATATGGCTACACCTTC | CAWDIGQGYGYTF
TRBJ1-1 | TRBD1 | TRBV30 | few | TGTGCCTGGAGCAGGGGGACTGAAGCTTTCTTT | CAWSRGTEAFF
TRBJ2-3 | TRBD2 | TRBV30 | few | TGTGCCTGGGGCCGCGGGGGAGTGGCGACAGATACGCAGTATTTT | CAWGRGGVATDTQYF
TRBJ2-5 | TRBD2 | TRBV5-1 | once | TGCGCCAGCAGCCACCGACTAGCGGCACAAGAGACCCAGTACTTC | CASSHRLAAQETQYF
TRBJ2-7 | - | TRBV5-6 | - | TGTGCCAGCAGCTTGGGGGGAACCTACGAGCAGTACTTC | CASSLGGTYEQYF
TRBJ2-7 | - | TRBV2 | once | TGTGCCAGCAGTGAAGCGCGTGAGAGGTTCAGGGCGGACTACGAGCAGTACTTC | CASSEARERFRADYEQYF
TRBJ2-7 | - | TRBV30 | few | TGTGCCTGGAGTGTACTAGCAACCTACGAGCAGTACTTC | CAWSVLATYEQYF
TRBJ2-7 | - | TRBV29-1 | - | TGCAGCGTTGAAGATTCTAGTGAATACGAGCAGTACTTC | CSVEDSSEYEQYF
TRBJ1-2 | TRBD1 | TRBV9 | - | TGTGCCACGACACCCCCCCGGGACAGGGACCTCTATGGCTACACCTTC | CATTPPRDRDLYGYTF
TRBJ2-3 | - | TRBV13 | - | TGTGCCAGCAGCACACGGGCGCACAGCACAGATACGCAGTATTTT | CASSTRAHSTDTQYF
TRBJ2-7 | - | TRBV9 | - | TGTGCCAGCAGCGTAGTACCGGGCTACGAGCAGTACTTC | CASSVVPGYEQYF
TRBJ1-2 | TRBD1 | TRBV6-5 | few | TGTGCCAGCAGGGGGACAGGGTCCCACACCTTC | CASRGTGSHTF
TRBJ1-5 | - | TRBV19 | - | TGTGCCAGTAGTGACCGGGCCCAGAGGGGTCAGCCCCAGCATTTT | CASSDRAQRGQPQHF
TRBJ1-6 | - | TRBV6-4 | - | TGTGCCAGCAGTTACTCGAATTCACCCCTCCACTTT | CASSYSNSPLHF
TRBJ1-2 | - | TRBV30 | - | TGTGCCTGGAGTGTAGGCGGCGCCGATGGCTACACCTTC | CAWSVGGADGYTF